The 30 T cell receptor beta chains reported below all come from one sample, sequenced in a study of beta chain features in type 1 diabetes. The sequenced template was cDNA made from the entire isolated RNA. The method was immunoSEQ multiplex PCR; TCRdb's version includes in-frame clones alone and lacks a portion of them. Among around 500,000 clones listed, over 9.5% were seen once. Specimen: naive CD4+ T cells from blood. The receptors come from a woman younger than 35 in good health.

The chain is built from TRBV25-1 and TRBJ2-7; 7 bases fit TRBD1. V shed 3 bases, J shed 3 bases, and the junction held 5 bases outside the gene matches. The CDR3 consists of 14 residues. Per germline, CDR1 MGHDK and CDR2 SYGVNS. CDR3 amino acids: CASSDRQGIYEQYF. As DNA, the CDR3 is TGTGCCAGCAGTGATCGACAGGGAATCTACGAGCAGTACTTC.

This clone has a handful of counts. This chain connects TRBV25-1 to TRBJ2-7; D unresolved. The CDR3 runs to 12 residues. The V end lost 5 bases, the J end lost 3 bases, and 8 bases lay between the germline ends. Germline loops: CDR1 MGHDK, CDR2 SYGVNS. The CDR3 is CASSLDGYEQYF. The DNA for the CDR3 is TGTGCCAGCAGTTTAGACGGCTACGAGCAGTACTTC.

This chain links TRBV20-1 with TRBJ2-3; no firm D call. V was pared by 4 bases and J by 8 bases, with 7 bases between. The germline V gene encodes CDR1 DFQATT and CDR2 SNEGSKA (reference sequence). The CDR3 length is 10 residues. CDR3 in DNA: TGCAGTGCTATGTTGAGTACGCAGTATTTT. It is translated as CSAMLSTQYF.

In its sample, this clone was seen a few times. This sequence joins TRBV2 and TRBJ2-7, with 7 bases aligning to TRBD2. Trimming took 8 bases from V and 1 from J; bases not matched to a gene: 8. This CDR3 region has 14 residues. Germline V gene sequence: CDR1 SNHLY, CDR2 FYNNEI. The CDR3 bases are TGTGCCAGCGTTCGGGAGGTCGATTCCTACGAGCAGTACGTC. Amino acid sequence: CASVREVDSYEQYV.

The J gene is TRBJ2-4, the V gene TRBV30; TRBD2 agrees at 7 bases. Germline V CDR1 and CDR2: GTSNPN, SVGIG (reference sequence). The V segment lost 5 bases and the J segment 6 bases; nucleotides outside the gene matches: 10. This CDR3 has 14 residues. The CDR3 is CAWQRGPGSNIQYF. The CDR3 DNA follows: TGTGCCTGGCAGCGGGGACCCGGTTCAAACATTCAGTACTTC.

On this clone: Relative to the germline gene, one junction end is altered; a read error may explain this. Other DNA sequences in the same sample also yield this CDR3. The rearrangement uses TRBV20-1 and TRBJ1-1; D remains unclear. Germline V gene lookup returns CDR1 DFQATT and CDR2 SNEGSKA (reference sequence). This CDR3 comprises 11 residues. In DNA form, the CDR3 reads TGCAGTGCTAGAGGTGGGGTTGAAGCTTTTTTT. Translating gives CSARGGVEAFF.

This clone was seen more than once but under ten times. J is TRBJ2-2 and V is TRBV5-1; the match to TRBD1 covers 7 bases. Germline CDR1 and CDR2: SGHRS and YFSETQ. With V trimmed by 3 bases and J by 5 bases, 1 base remained unmatched. CDR3 size: 13 residues. The DNA of the CDR3 is TGCGCCAGCAGCTCGGGACAGACCGGGGAGCTGTTTTTT. This sequence encodes CASSSGQTGELFF.

V and J are TRBV23-1 and TRBJ2-5, with D uncertain. TRBV23-1 is classed as an ORF, of uncertain function. Trimming shortened V by 3 bases and J by 3 bases, and 5 bases separated the two germline ends. The CDR3 length is 12 residues. The CDR3 loop is CASSQGEETQYF. The CDR3 coding sequence is TGCGCCAGCAGTCAGGGTGAAGAGACCCAGTACTTC.

There are a few counts of this clone. The chain uses TRBV7-2 and TRBJ2-1, with TRBD2 matching over 11 bases. The CDR3 is 15 residues long. Losses at the gene ends were 5 bases for V and 4 bases for J; bases not matched to a gene: 4. Germline CDR1 is SGHTA and CDR2 is FQGNSA. The CDR3 nucleotides are TGTGCCAGCAGCCCAGTAGCGGGGGGGTACAATGAGCAGTTCTTC. Protein sequence: CASSPVAGGYNEQFF. Combining the CDR3 with reference TRBV7-2 and TRBJ2-1 gives the whole variable domain GAGVSQSPSNKVTEKGKDVELRCDPISGHTALYWYRQSLGQGLEFLIYFQGNSAPDKSGLPSDRFSAERTGGSVSTLTIQRTQQEDSAVYLCASSPVAGGYNEQFFGPGTRLTVL.

This clone turned up a few times. One junction end disagrees with the germline gene, perhaps due to a read error. The chain joins TRBV7-9 to TRBJ1-1, with D possibly being TRBD1 (6 bases). Per germline, CDR1 SEHNR and CDR2 FQNEAQ (reference sequence). The CDR3 has 16 residues. CDR3 nucleotide sequence: TGTGCCAGCAGCCTAACGAGGGACACGCAGAACCCTGAAGCTTTCTTT. As protein: CASSLTRDTQNPEAFF.

This chain connects TRBV7-3 to TRBJ2-2; weak D call: TRBD1 (5 bases). The CDR3 runs 16 residues. Germline V gene sequence: CDR1 SGHTA, CDR2 FQGTGA. V dropped 2 bases and J dropped 6 bases, with 16 bases sitting between them. The CDR3 region has the DNA TGTGCCAGCAGCTTACAGGGTCTAGGGTTGGCCGGGGAGCTGTTTTTT. This gives the protein CASSLQGLGLAGELFF.

The J gene is TRBJ2-7, the V gene TRBV5-1; D perhaps matches TRBD2 (6 bases). Trimming shortened V by 4 bases and J by 5 bases, and 16 bases separated the two germline ends. The CDR3 is made up of 14 amino acids. Germline CDR1 reads SGHRS; CDR2 reads YFSETQ. The CDR3 nucleotides read TGCGCCAGCAGCCGAGGGGACTCCCGCGACGAGCAGTACTTC. Translation gives CASSRGDSRDEQYF.

This clone was recorded a few times. V and J are TRBV7-9 and TRBJ2-7, with 9 bases that match TRBD1. V shed 5 bases and J 3 bases; nucleotides not matched to a gene: 8. Germline V gene sequence: CDR1 SEHNR, CDR2 FQNEAQ (reference sequence). The CDR3 spans 15 residues. For the CDR3, the DNA is TGTGCCAGCAGCCATCCGGGACAGGGACGCTACGAGCAGTACTTC. Translation: CASSHPGQGRYEQYF.

This clone was recorded a few times. The chain combines TRBV5-6 with TRBJ1-2, with D unclear. The CDR3 is made up of 14 amino acids. Germline CDR1 SGHDT, CDR2 YYEEEE. Trimming left V 0 bases short and J 4 bases short, with 10 bases between. The CDR3 sequence is CASSLVTDLYGYTF. Here the CDR3 DNA reads TGTGCCAGCAGCTTGGTAACAGACCTCTATGGCTACACCTTC. The full variable domain, in which reference TRBV5-6 and TRBJ1-2 provide the parts outside the CDR3, is DAGVTQSPTHLIKTRGQQVTLRCSPKSGHDTVSWYQQALGQGPQFIFQYYEEEERQRGNFPDRFSGHQFPNYSSELNVNALLLGDSALYLCASSLVTDLYGYTFGSGTRLTVV.

Only a few counts were recorded for this clone. The V and J genes are TRBV7-9 and TRBJ1-1; D ambiguous. CDR3 length: 15 amino acids. V was shortened by 3 bases and J by 6 bases, with 17 bases between the two germline ends. CDR1 and CDR2 from the germline V gene are SEHNR and FQNEAQ (reference sequence). In DNA form, the CDR3 reads TGTGCCAGCAGCTTCTCACTGTCGAGAGACGCTGAAGCTTTCTTT. Residues: CASSFSLSRDAEAFF.

The rearrangement links TRBV18 to TRBJ1-3; D gene ambiguous. The CDR3 contains 13 residues. The germline gives CDR1 KGHSH, CDR2 LQKENI. V lost 3 bases and J lost 4, with 7 bases in between. The CDR3 nucleotides read TGTGCCAGCTCACCGGGGAGCGGAAACACCATATATTTT. It translates to CASSPGSGNTIYF.

The CDR3 DNA is TGTGCCACCAGCAGACAGGGACAGAACGAGCAGTACTTC. It specifies CATSRQGQNEQYF. J is TRBJ2-7 and V is TRBV15, with TRBD1 matching over 7 bases. The CDR3 sequence is 13 residues long. Germline values: CDR1 LNHNV, CDR2 YYDKDF (reference sequence). Trimming removed 2 bases from V and 5 bases from J; junction bases left unmatched: 3. The entire variable domain, with the rest obtained from reference TRBV15 and TRBJ2-7, is as follows: DAMVIQNPRYQVTQFGKPVTLSCSQTLNHNVMYWYQQKSSQAPKLLFHYYDKDFNNEADTPDNFQSRRPNTSFCFLDIRSPGLGDTAMYLCATSRQGQNEQYFGPGTRLTVT.

This chain joins TRBV30 and TRBJ2-7, with D hard to call. The CDR3 is 13 amino acids. Germline V gene lookup returns CDR1 GTSNPN and CDR2 SVGIG (reference sequence). V dropped 2 bases and J dropped 2 bases, with 10 bases sitting between them. The CDR3 sequence: CAWSTRKPYEQYF. The DNA of the CDR3 is TGTGCCTGGAGTACCCGAAAGCCCTACGAGCAGTACTTC.

This clone appeared a few times. The rearrangement uses TRBV6-5 and TRBJ1-3, with D possibly matching TRBD1 (5 bases). CDR1 MNHEY and CDR2 SVGAGI come from the germline V gene. The length of the CDR3 is 14 residues. Trimming removed 4 bases from V and 6 bases from J, with 13 bases in between. The CDR3 nucleotides read TGTGCCAGCAGTTTCATAGGGGAGTTAAACACCATATATTTT. Translating it yields CASSFIGELNTIYF.

Only a few counts were recorded for this clone. This rearrangement joins TRBV4-1 to TRBJ2-1; 7 bases map to TRBD1. The germline V gene encodes CDR1 MGHRA and CDR2 YSYEKL. This CDR3 has 16 residues. Trimming at V came to 1 base and at J to 1 base, leaving 4 bases not matched to a gene. DNA for the CDR3: TGCGCCAGCAGCCAAGTCGGCAGGGGGTCCTACAATGAGCAGTTCTTC. This sequence encodes CASSQVGRGSYNEQFF.

This clone was recorded a few times. The J gene is TRBJ2-7, the V gene TRBV19; 9 positions match TRBD2. V dropped 1 base and J dropped 3; count of bases not matched to a gene: 4. Germline V CDR1 and CDR2: LNHDA, SQIVND (reference sequence). The length of the CDR3 is 15 residues. The CDR3 DNA reads TGTGCCAGTAGTATAGGCGCTAGCGGGATCTACGAGCAGTACTTC. Residues: CASSIGASGIYEQYF.

The chain combines TRBV7-2 with TRBJ2-5; D gene uncertain. Trimming left V 2 bases short and J 3 bases short, with 4 bases between. The CDR3 has 12 amino acids. In germline, CDR1 is SGHTA, CDR2 FQGNSA. The CDR3 here is CASSLNEETQYF. The DNA of the CDR3 is TGTGCCAGCAGCTTAAACGAAGAGACCCAGTACTTC.

A few counts support this clone. In the same sample, other DNA sequences code for this CDR3. This chain links TRBV18 with TRBJ2-3; D possibly corresponds to TRBD2 (5 bases). Trimming removed 3 bases at V and 2 bases at J, with 12 bases between. There are 15 residues in the CDR3. CDR1 is KGHSH, CDR2 LQKENI, per germline. CDR3 coding DNA: TGTGCCAGCTCACCGGGAAGCGGCTCCACAGATACGCAGTATTTT. Translating it yields CASSPGSGSTDTQYF. The full variable domain, with the rest looked up from reference TRBV18 and TRBJ2-3, is NAGVMQNPRHLVRRRGQEARLRCSPMKGHSHVYWYRQLPEEGLKFMVYLQKENIIDESGMPKERFSAEFPKEGPSILRIQQVVRGDSAAYFCASSPGSGSTDTQYFGPGTRLTVL.

The chain recombines TRBV4-2 with TRBJ2-1, with D perhaps TRBD2 (6 bases). This CDR3 comprises 14 residues. CDR1 and CDR2 from the germline V gene are LGHNA and YNFKEQ. V was cut by 4 bases and J by 3 bases, with 10 bases left in between. The CDR3: CASSRGESYNEQFF. For the CDR3, the DNA is TGTGCCAGCAGCCGCGGGGAGAGCTACAATGAGCAGTTCTTC.

The chain recombines TRBV28 with TRBJ1-5; tentatively, D is TRBD1 (5 bases). The CDR3 totals 15 residues. Between the trimmed V and J ends, which lost 2 bases and 1 base, there was a span of 9 bases. Per germline, CDR1 MDHEN and CDR2 SYDVKM. CDR3 in DNA: TGTGCCAGCAGTTTAAGGGGCTTGAGCAATCAGCCCCAGCATTTT. Its protein is CASSLRGLSNQPQHF.

The rearrangement joins TRBV7-9 to TRBJ2-2; tentatively, D is TRBD1 (6 bases). Germline values: CDR1 SEHNR, CDR2 FQNEAQ (reference sequence). Trimming cost V 4 bases and J 4 bases, with 10 bases left between them. The CDR3 covers 14 residues. The CDR3 nucleotides read TGTGCCAGCAGCTCACGGACAGCCACCGGGGAGCTGTTTTTT. Translation: CASSSRTATGELFF.

This rearrangement joins TRBV5-1 to TRBJ1-1; D perhaps matches TRBD1 (6 bases). Germline CDR1 SGHRS, CDR2 YFSETQ. CDR3 length: 14 amino acids. Trimming took off 4 bases at V and 0 bases at J, with 10 bases between the two ends. CDR3 protein: CASSAQGLNTEAFF. DNA for the CDR3: TGCGCCAGCAGCGCGCAGGGGTTGAACACTGAAGCTTTCTTT.

This chain joins TRBV18 and TRBJ2-1; D unresolved. V lost 6 bases and J lost 9, with 21 bases in between. The germline V gene has CDR1 KGHSH and CDR2 LQKENI. This CDR3 is 15 amino acids long. CDR3 DNA sequence: TGTGCCAGCTCCCCAGATGAAAGGGTGAGGAGTGAGCAGTTCTTC. It is translated as CASSPDERVRSEQFF.

This rearrangement joins TRBV14 to TRBJ1-3, with D perhaps matching TRBD1 (6 bases). The CDR3 has 13 residues. V lost 3 bases to trimming and J lost 7 bases, with 10 bases between them. From germline, CDR1 is SGHDN and CDR2 FVKESK. CDR3 region: CASSHGQLNTIYF. The CDR3 DNA is TGTGCCAGCAGCCATGGACAGCTTAACACCATATATTTT.

This clone was detected only a few times. The rearrangement links TRBV9 to TRBJ2-3, with no clear D. The CDR3 sequence is 15 residues long. Trimming took 1 base from V and 0 from J, leaving 9 bases between them. Germline V gene lookup returns CDR1 SGDLS and CDR2 YYNGEE. DNA for the CDR3: TGTGCCAGCAGCGTAAGGCAGTCTAGCACAGATACGCAGTATTTT. Amino acids: CASSVRQSSTDTQYF.